This section outlines one T cell receptor beta chain sequence together with its context. Its specificity is unknown. Extraction of RNA preceded its reverse transcription into cDNA, which served as the sequencing template. Sequencing was performed with immunoSEQ multiplex PCR; in TCRdb, only in-frame clones are kept and a portion is missing. The data show approximately 99,000 clones, roughly 64% seen once. Germline V CDR1 and CDR2: LNHNV, YYDKDF (reference sequence). V lost 0 bases to trimming and J lost 0 bases, with 14 bases between them. The CDR3 length is 17 residues. This specimen comes from a study of CD8+ T cells in alopecia areata. General observations from the study: Between patients, shared TCR sequences were less clear than in mice. This was possibly due in part to HLA diversity in the patient population. Scalp samples also yield sequences of resident alphabeta T cells from normal skin. In lesional scalp, particularly from alopecia totalis/universalis, clonality was higher than in normal scalp.

Sequencing used CD8+ T cells sorted from blood. V gene TRBV15 combines with J gene TRBJ1-2; no clear D gene. The source of this sequence is a human donor in good health. This CDR3 reads CATSRDSSYGANYGYTF. DNA for the CDR3: TGTGCCACCAGCAGAGATTCTAGTTACGGAGCTAACTATGGCTACACCTTC.